The 12 T cell receptor beta chains in this list originate from one sample, sequenced in a study of CD8+ T cells in alopecia areata. The treatment here: oral pan-JAK inhibitor, 5-10 mg twice daily. Reverse transcription of extracted RNA yielded cDNA, which provided the sequencing template. Profiling relied on immunoSEQ multiplex PCR, and the TCRdb table lists in-frame clones only, not all of them. The data hold about 94,000 clones, with just over 70% observed a single time. The sample was CD8+ T cells sorted from blood, taken between weeks 43 and 45, from a patient treated with tofacitinib. These receptors came from a human donor with alopecia areata.

The chain has TRBV5-6 and TRBJ2-7, with D possibly being TRBD1 (7 bases). The V end was cut by 5 bases, the J end by 0 bases, with 18 bases between. Germline CDR1 reads SGHDT; CDR2 reads YYEEEE. This CDR3 contains 16 residues. This CDR3 reads CASRPRGTEYSYEQYF. The CDR3 DNA reads TGTGCCAGCAGACCCCGGGGGACAGAATACTCCTACGAGCAGTACTTC.

This clone has more than one count but fewer than ten. This chain joins TRBV10-3 and TRBJ2-2; D unclear. Trimming took off 8 bases at V and 0 bases at J, with 4 bases between the two ends. The length of the CDR3 is 12 residues. The germline V gene encodes CDR1 ENHRY and CDR2 SYGVKD. CDR3 sequence: CAIVSNTGELFF. The CDR3 DNA sequence: TGTGCCATCGTATCGAACACCGGGGAGCTGTTTTTT.

The sample holds one count of this clone. The identical CDR3 is also encoded by other nucleotide sequences in the sample. The rearrangement uses TRBV15 and TRBJ2-5; D is uncertain. Germline assignment: CDR1 LNHNV and CDR2 YYDKDF (reference sequence). The CDR3 runs 17 residues. V was pared by 0 bases and J by 4 bases, with 18 bases between. The CDR3 is CATSRDVAGLGRETQYF. The DNA for the CDR3 is TGTGCCACCAGCAGAGACGTGGCTGGGTTGGGTAGAGAGACCCAGTACTTC.

This clone was detected a few times. The chain employs TRBV5-1 and TRBJ2-7; possibly TRBD1 for D (6 bases). The V gene lost 1 base and the J gene lost 2 bases, with 13 bases spanning the gap. Germline CDR1 is SGHRS and CDR2 is YFSETQ. The CDR3 consists of 15 residues. The CDR3 here is CASSLFQGSTYEQYF. DNA for the CDR3: TGCGCCAGCAGCTTGTTCCAGGGGAGCACCTACGAGCAGTACTTC.

The chain combines TRBV29-1 with TRBJ1-2; D is ambiguous. The CDR3 has 12 residues. Per the germline V gene, CDR1 is SQVTM and CDR2 is ANQGSEA. V was clipped by 3 bases and J by 4 bases, with 9 bases between them. Here the CDR3 reads CSVEGGIYGYTF. The CDR3 region has the DNA TGCAGCGTTGAGGGAGGGATCTATGGCTACACCTTC.

This clone was found a few times. The chain has TRBV5-6 and TRBJ2-5, with D tentatively TRBD2 (6 bases). The CDR3 sequence is 15 residues long. Germline assignment: CDR1 SGHDT and CDR2 YYEEEE. V dropped 0 bases and J dropped 3 bases, with 12 bases sitting between them. The CDR3 coding sequence is TGTGCCAGCAGCTTGGGCGGGAACCGCGAAGAGACCCAGTACTTC. Protein sequence: CASSLGGNREETQYF. Full variable domain (missing parts from reference TRBV5-6 and TRBJ2-5): DAGVTQSPTHLIKTRGQQVTLRCSPKSGHDTVSWYQQALGQGPQFIFQYYEEEERQRGNFPDRFSGHQFPNYSSELNVNALLLGDSALYLCASSLGGNREETQYFGPGTRLLVL.

This clone was counted only a few times. The rearrangement joins TRBV7-6 to TRBJ2-3; tentative D call: TRBD2 (5 bases). From germline, CDR1 is SGHVS and CDR2 FNYEAQ. V was pared by 0 bases and J by 3 bases, with 7 bases between. CDR3 size: 14 residues. CDR3 sequence reads: CASSLAGSTDTQYF. The CDR3 DNA follows: TGTGCCAGCAGCTTAGCAGGGAGTACAGATACGCAGTATTTT.

This clone was observed a few times. The chain employs TRBV14 and TRBJ2-4; no clear D. Per the germline V gene, CDR1 is SGHDN and CDR2 is FVKESK. Trimming removed 4 bases at V and 5 bases at J, with 9 bases between. The CDR3 spans 13 residues. CDR3 in DNA: TGTGCCAGCAGCCGCCCAGGAGAAAACATTCAGTACTTC. It translates to CASSRPGENIQYF.

V gene TRBV9 combines with J gene TRBJ2-1, with 9 nucleotides matching TRBD2. The length of the CDR3 is 15 residues. Germline V CDR1 and CDR2: SGDLS, YYNGEE. V was pared by 3 bases and J by 7 bases, with 8 bases of the junction left unmatched. CDR3 residues: CASSALGGGGNEQFF. CDR3 coding DNA: TGTGCCAGCAGCGCCCTAGGCGGGGGGGGAAATGAGCAGTTCTTC.

This chain connects TRBV5-6 to TRBJ1-6; 10 bases map to TRBD1. The CDR3 length is 14 residues. The V and J ends lost 4 bases and 8 bases, in that order; junction bases with no gene match: 3. CDR1 is SGHDT, CDR2 YYEEEE, per germline. The chain's CDR3 is CASSPGTGDSPLHF. CDR3 nucleotide sequence: TGTGCCAGCAGCCCAGGGACAGGGGATTCACCCCTCCACTTT.

The chain joins TRBV30 to TRBJ2-3, with D possibly being TRBD1 (5 bases). V dropped 6 bases and J dropped 2 bases, with 21 bases sitting between them. The germline CDR1 and CDR2 sequences are GTSNPN and SVGIG (reference sequence). The CDR3 runs to 16 residues. CDR3 protein: CACGWVDKQITDTQYF. The CDR3 DNA reads as TGTGCCTGCGGGTGGGTGGACAAACAGATCACAGATACGCAGTATTTT.

The J gene is TRBJ2-3, the V gene TRBV28, with TRBD1 identical over 7 bases. Germline V gene data show CDR1 as MDHEN and CDR2 as SYDVKM. CDR3 size: 14 residues. V gave up 3 bases and J gave up 2 bases; unmatched junction bases: 2. The CDR3 nucleotides read TGTGCCAGCAGTTTCGACAGGGCCACAGATACGCAGTATTTT. It specifies CASSFDRATDTQYF.